These 18 T cell receptor beta chains originate from one sample sequenced in a study of immune heterogeneity within non-small cell lung tumors (dated by TCRdb to the late 2010s). Sequencing was performed on a HiSeq X Ten. The TCR beta CDR3 region was amplified with a multiplex PCR system whose first round ran for about 9 cycles using 32 V-gene forward primers and 13 J-gene reverse primers. TCRdb redid the processing of the public reads, applying fastp at Q25 and MiXCR, and retained in-frame beta chains. Identical CDR3 protein sequences are pooled into one entry, listed with their most common genes and DNA. The sample data list 8,000 to 11,000 distinct CDR3 sequences, and about 17% of these were observed just once. The leading ten clones occupy approximately 3.5% of the sample. Genomic DNA extracted from bulk tumor tissue served as TCR template, with 600 ng gDNA amplified per sample. During surgery, multiple biopsies were taken from each primary tumor, with sampling sites spaced as far apart as possible within the tumor mass. The study cohort was described as untreated, and the patients were newly diagnosed NSCLC cases having curative surgery.

Sequenced material: lung tumor tissue. All receptors derive from a man aged 35 to 55 with non-small cell lung cancer.

The chain recombines TRBV18 with TRBJ2-3; D remains unclear. V gave up 5 bases and J gave up 2 bases, with 2 bases separating them. The CDR3 has 11 residues. From germline, CDR1 is KGHSH and CDR2 LQKENI. The CDR3 nucleotides are TGTGCCAGCTCAATCACAGATACGCAGTATTTT. This sequence encodes CASSITDTQYF.

This clonotype is classed as medium-sized. This sequence joins TRBV20-1 and TRBJ2-7; TRBD1 is a possible D gene (5 bases). The germline CDR1 and CDR2 sequences are DFQATT and SNEGSKA (reference sequence). Trimming cost V 3 bases and J 2 bases, with 14 bases left between them. The CDR3 contains 14 residues. In DNA form, the CDR3 reads TGCAGTGCTAGGGGGCCCTTCCCTCCCTACGAGCAGTACTTC. Translated: CSARGPFPPYEQYF.

This clonotype occurred many times. V is TRBV10-3 and J is TRBJ1-5, with 11 nucleotides matching TRBD1. The CDR3 has 16 residues. CDR1 and CDR2 from the germline V gene are ENHRY and SYGVKD. V shed 3 bases, J shed 5 bases, and the junction held 6 bases outside the gene matches. The CDR3 spells CAISDPDRGRDQPQHF. As DNA, the CDR3 is TGTGCCATCAGTGACCCGGACAGGGGGCGAGATCAGCCCCAGCATTTT.

This clonotype has a count of ten or more. This CDR3 reads CASSVGGGSAGELFF. Written as DNA, the CDR3 is TGTGCCAGCAGCGTAGGCGGGGGGTCGGCCGGGGAGCTGTTTTTT. The J gene is TRBJ2-2, the V gene TRBV9; TRBD2 matches 8 bases. The V gene end was trimmed by 0 bases and the J gene end by 6 bases; junction bases not matched to a gene: 4. Germline assignment: CDR1 SGDLS and CDR2 YYNGEE. The CDR3 runs to 15 residues. The full variable domain, its missing parts supplied by reference TRBV9 and TRBJ2-2, is DSGVTQTPKHLITATGQRVTLRCSPRSGDLSVYWYQQSLDQGLQFLIQYYNGEERAKGNILERFSAQQFPDLHSELNLSSLELGDSALYFCASSVGGGSAGELFFGEGSRLTVL.

This clonotype is deemed medium-sized (0.01 to 0.1%). The chain recombines TRBV27 with TRBJ1-5; 10 bases fit TRBD1. This CDR3 is built from 16 residues. Germline V gene data show CDR1 as MNHEY and CDR2 as SMNVEV (reference sequence). The junction had 7 bases not matched to a gene; V was cut back by 8 bases and J by 0 bases. As DNA, the CDR3 is TGTGCCAGCCGGACAGGGGGGGGATATAGCAATCAGCCCCAGCATTTT. Its translation: CASRTGGGYSNQPQHF.

Points on this clonotype: Compared with germline, one end of the junction differs, possibly owing to a read error. This rearrangement joins TRBV27 to TRBJ2-2, with a possible D match to TRBD2 (5 bases). The germline V gene encodes CDR1 MNHEY and CDR2 SMNVEV (reference sequence). This CDR3 is 14 amino acids long. The CDR3 coding sequence is TGTGCCAGCATTCCCCCCAATCGGGCCGGGAAGCTGTTTTTT. It codes for CASIPPNRAGKLFF.

In its sample, this clonotype is medium-sized. The CDR3 loop reads CASSLGDRTSDQETQYF. CDR3 sequence (DNA): TGTGCCAGCAGCTTAGGGGATCGGACTAGCGACCAAGAGACCCAGTACTTC. The gene calls are TRBV7-2 and TRBJ2-5, with 9 positions matching TRBD2. The CDR3 runs to 17 residues. With 1 base clipped from V and 0 bases from J, the junction kept 6 bases outside the gene matches. The germline CDR1 and CDR2 sequences are SGHTA and FQGNSA.

A remark on this clonotype: This may come from a read error, since a much larger clone is one base off. V usage is TRBV20-1 and J usage is TRBJ2-5; D ambiguous. The CDR3 has 15 residues. Germline loops: CDR1 DFQATT, CDR2 SNEGSKA (reference sequence). The CDR3 nucleotides are TGCAGCCAGTATGGTGGTCTGGCGAATCAAGAGACCCAGTACTTC. It encodes CSQYGGLANQETQYF.

Within the sample, this clonotype is medium-sized. The chain is built from TRBV12-3 or TRBV12-4 and TRBJ2-2, with unresolved D. Trimming cost V 2 bases and J 1 base, with 8 bases left between them. The CDR3 extends over 15 amino acids. CDR3 nucleotides: TGTGCCAGCAGTTTATTAAGCCTGAACACCGGGGAGCTGTTTTTT. This codes for CASSLLSLNTGELFF.

This clonotype was recorded many times. The chain links TRBV5-4 to TRBJ2-7; D gene uncertain. Trimming pared 4 bases from V and 4 bases from J, leaving 21 bases between. Germline V gene data show CDR1 as SGHNT and CDR2 as YYREEE (reference sequence). The CDR3 spans 16 residues. The CDR3 nucleotides are TGTGCCAGCAGCGCCGTGGCAGGCCTACGCGGTTACGAGCAGTACTTC. This sequence encodes CASSAVAGLRGYEQYF.

This clonotype is labeled medium-sized. The chain combines TRBV6-5 with TRBJ1-3; D not resolved. This CDR3 has 14 residues. Germline CDR1 and CDR2: MNHEY and SVGAGI. V was shortened by 2 bases and J by 0 bases, with 5 bases between the two germline ends. CDR3 amino acids: CASSYGLSGNTIYF. CDR3 nucleotide sequence: TGTGCCAGCAGTTACGGCCTCTCTGGAAACACCATATATTTT.

This clonotype ranks as medium-sized. The CDR3 is CASSLHSGRRTGELFF. In nucleotides, the CDR3 is TGTGCCAGCAGTTTACATAGCGGCCGGAGGACCGGGGAGCTGTTTTTT. V and J are TRBV28 and TRBJ2-2; TRBD2 might be the D (6 bases). From germline, CDR1 is MDHEN and CDR2 SYDVKM. V lost 2 bases to trimming and J lost 5 bases, with 15 bases between them. The CDR3 loop spans 16 amino acids.

By share, this clonotype counts as medium-sized (0.01 to 0.1%). The junction departs from germline at one end; a sequencing error may be responsible. The chain recombines TRBV6-1 with TRBJ2-3; 7 nucleotides align to TRBD2. From germline, CDR1 is MNHNS and CDR2 SASEGT. The CDR3 is made up of 14 amino acids. CDR3 in DNA: TGTGCCACCAGTATGGCGGGAGAAGCAGATACGCAGTATTTT. Translating gives CATSMAGEADTQYF.

This clonotype is medium-sized. V gene TRBV2 combines with J gene TRBJ1-2; 7 nucleotides match TRBD1. The CDR3 is 15 amino acids. CDR1 SNHLY and CDR2 FYNNEI come from the germline V gene. Germline trimming cut 4 bases from V and 2 bases from J; bases unmatched to any gene: 7. CDR3 in amino acids: CASSGRQGPNYGYTF. The CDR3 region has the DNA TGTGCCAGCAGTGGACGACAGGGACCAAACTATGGCTACACCTTC.

This clonotype is termed large (0.1 to 1%). The CDR3 DNA reads as TGTGCCAGCAGTTATCAGGTTCTCGTGGGAAGCAATCAGCCCCAGCATTTT. As protein: CASSYQVLVGSNQPQHF. This chain connects TRBV28 to TRBJ1-5; D unclear. The CDR3 has 17 amino acids. Germline CDR1 reads MDHEN; CDR2 reads SYDVKM. Trimming left V 4 bases short and J 1 base short, with 17 bases between.

The table lists this clonotype with many counts. The chain carries TRBV28 and TRBJ2-5; no clear D gene. This CDR3 comprises 13 residues. Germline CDR1 reads MDHEN; CDR2 reads SYDVKM. Trimming removed 2 bases at V and 1 base at J, with 5 bases between. CDR3 nucleotides: TGTGCCAGCAGTTTAGTGGCCCAAGAGACCCAGTACTTC. As protein: CASSLVAQETQYF.

This clonotype has a count of ten or more. The chain is built from TRBV5-4 and TRBJ2-7; no clear D gene. The germline CDR1 and CDR2 sequences are SGHNT and YYREEE (reference sequence). V lost 0 bases and J 2 bases, leaving 6 bases between the germline ends. The CDR3 is made up of 13 amino acids. The CDR3 coding sequence is TGTGCCAGCAGCTTGGATTATACCTACGAGCAGTACTTC. Amino acid sequence: CASSLDYTYEQYF.

By sample fraction, this clonotype is medium-sized. The chain couples TRBV19 to TRBJ2-7, with unresolved D. The CDR3 spans 14 residues. V lost 7 bases, J lost 5 bases, and 18 bases lay in between. The germline gives CDR1 LNHDA, CDR2 SQIVND (reference sequence). CDR3 sequence reads: CASTPGVGFDEQYF. As DNA, the CDR3 is TGTGCCAGTACCCCTGGGGTAGGGTTTGACGAGCAGTACTTC.